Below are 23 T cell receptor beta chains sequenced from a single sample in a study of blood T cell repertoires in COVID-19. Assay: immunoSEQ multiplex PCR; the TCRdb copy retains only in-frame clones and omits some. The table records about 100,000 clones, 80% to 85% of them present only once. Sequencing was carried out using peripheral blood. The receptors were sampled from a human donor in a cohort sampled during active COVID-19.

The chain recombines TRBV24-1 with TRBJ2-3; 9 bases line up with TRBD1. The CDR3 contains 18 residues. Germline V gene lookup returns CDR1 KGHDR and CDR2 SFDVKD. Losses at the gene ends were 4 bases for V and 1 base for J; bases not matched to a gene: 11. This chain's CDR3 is CATSDTGTGSWGTDTQYF. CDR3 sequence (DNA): TGTGCCACCAGTGACACCGGGACAGGGAGTTGGGGCACAGATACGCAGTATTTT.

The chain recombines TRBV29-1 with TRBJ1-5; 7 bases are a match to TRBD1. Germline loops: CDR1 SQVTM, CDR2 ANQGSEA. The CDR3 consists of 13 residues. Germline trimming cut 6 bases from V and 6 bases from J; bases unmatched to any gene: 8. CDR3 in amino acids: CSVGQVLGQPQHF. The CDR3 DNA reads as TGCAGCGTCGGACAGGTTCTGGGTCAGCCCCAGCATTTT.

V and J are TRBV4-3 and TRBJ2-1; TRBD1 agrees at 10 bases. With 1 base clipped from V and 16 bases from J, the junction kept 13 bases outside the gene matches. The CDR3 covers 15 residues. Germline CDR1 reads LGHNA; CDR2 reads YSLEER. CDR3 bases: TGCGCCAGCAGCCAAGGGACAGGGGGAGGGACTAGAATATTCTTC. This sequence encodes CASSQGTGGGTRIFF.

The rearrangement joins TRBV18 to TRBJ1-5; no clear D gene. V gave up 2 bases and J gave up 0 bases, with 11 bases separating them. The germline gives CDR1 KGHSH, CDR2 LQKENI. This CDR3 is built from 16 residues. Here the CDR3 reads CASSPSNGNSNQPQHF. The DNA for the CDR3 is TGTGCCAGCTCACCATCAAATGGCAATAGCAATCAGCCCCAGCATTTT.

The CDR3 DNA reads as TGTGCCAGCGAGGGACTAGCAAACGAGCAGTACGTC. Amino acid sequence: CASEGLANEQYV. V is TRBV2 and J is TRBJ2-7, with 9 bases identical to TRBD2. The germline V gene has CDR1 SNHLY and CDR2 FYNNEI. The V gene end was trimmed by 8 bases and the J gene end by 5 bases; junction bases not matched to a gene: 4. The CDR3 runs to 12 residues.

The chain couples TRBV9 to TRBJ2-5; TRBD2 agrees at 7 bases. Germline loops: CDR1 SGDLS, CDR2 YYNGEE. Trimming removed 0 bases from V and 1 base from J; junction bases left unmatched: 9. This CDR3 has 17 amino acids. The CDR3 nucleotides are TGTGCCAGCAGCGTAGGGTGGTTAGCGGGCCCCCAAGAGACCCAGTACTTC. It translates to CASSVGWLAGPQETQYF.

This chain's CDR3 is CASSDPANTGELFF. CDR3 bases: TGTGCCAGCAGTGACCCAGCGAACACCGGGGAGCTGTTTTTT. The rearrangement uses TRBV2 and TRBJ2-2; D gene unclear. V lost 3 bases, J lost 0 bases, and 5 bases lay in between. The CDR3 totals 14 residues. CDR1 SNHLY and CDR2 FYNNEI come from the germline V gene.

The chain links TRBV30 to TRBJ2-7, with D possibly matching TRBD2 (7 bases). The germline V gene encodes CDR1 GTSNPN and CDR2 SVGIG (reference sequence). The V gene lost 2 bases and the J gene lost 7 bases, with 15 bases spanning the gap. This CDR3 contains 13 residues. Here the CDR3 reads CAWSWTGGREQYF. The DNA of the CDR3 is TGTGCCTGGAGTTGGACGGGGGGCCGGGAGCAGTACTTC. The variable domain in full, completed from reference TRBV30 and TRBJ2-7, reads SQTIHQWPATLVQPVGSPLSLECTVEGTSNPNLYWYRQAAGRGLQLLFYSVGIGQISSEVPQNLSASRPQDRQFILSSKKLLLSDSGFYLCAWSWTGGREQYFGPGTRLTVT.

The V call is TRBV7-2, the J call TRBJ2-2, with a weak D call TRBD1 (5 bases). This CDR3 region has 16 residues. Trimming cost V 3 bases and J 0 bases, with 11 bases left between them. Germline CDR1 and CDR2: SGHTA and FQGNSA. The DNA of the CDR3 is TGTGCCAGCAGCTTCCAGGGCACCGCGAACACCGGGGAGCTGTTTTTT. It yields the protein CASSFQGTANTGELFF. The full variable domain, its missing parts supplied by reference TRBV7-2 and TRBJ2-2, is GAGVSQSPSNKVTEKGKDVELRCDPISGHTALYWYRQSLGQGLEFLIYFQGNSAPDKSGLPSDRFSAERTGGSVSTLTIQRTQQEDSAVYLCASSFQGTANTGELFFGEGSRLTVL.

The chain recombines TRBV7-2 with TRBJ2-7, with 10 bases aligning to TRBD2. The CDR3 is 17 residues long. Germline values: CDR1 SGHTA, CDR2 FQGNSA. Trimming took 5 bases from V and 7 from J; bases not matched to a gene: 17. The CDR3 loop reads CASSPTALAGDRGEQYF. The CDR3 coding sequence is TGTGCCAGCAGCCCCACGGCGCTAGCGGGGGACCGAGGGGAGCAGTACTTC.

The CDR3 bases are TGTGCCAGCAACCAAGGAACAGGTTACTACGAGCAGTACTTC. Its protein product is CASNQGTGYYEQYF. This rearrangement joins TRBV6-5 to TRBJ2-7, with D possibly being TRBD1 (5 bases). Looked up from germline, CDR1 is MNHEY and CDR2 is SVGAGI. The CDR3 extends over 14 amino acids. V lost 7 bases, J lost 3 bases, and 16 bases lay in between.

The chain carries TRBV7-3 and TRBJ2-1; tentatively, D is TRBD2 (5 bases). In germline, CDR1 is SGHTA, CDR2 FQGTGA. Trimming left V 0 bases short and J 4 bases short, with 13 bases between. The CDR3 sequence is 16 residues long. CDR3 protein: CASSLTTRAPYNEQFF. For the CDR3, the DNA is TGTGCCAGCAGCTTAACGACGAGGGCCCCTTACAATGAGCAGTTCTTC.

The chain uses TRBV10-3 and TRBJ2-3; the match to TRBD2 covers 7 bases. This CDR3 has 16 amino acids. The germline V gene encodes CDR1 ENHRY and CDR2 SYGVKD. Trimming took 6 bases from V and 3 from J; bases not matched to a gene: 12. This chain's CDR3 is CAISALPRELTDTQYF. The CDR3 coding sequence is TGTGCCATCAGCGCCCTGCCGCGGGAGTTAACAGATACGCAGTATTTT.

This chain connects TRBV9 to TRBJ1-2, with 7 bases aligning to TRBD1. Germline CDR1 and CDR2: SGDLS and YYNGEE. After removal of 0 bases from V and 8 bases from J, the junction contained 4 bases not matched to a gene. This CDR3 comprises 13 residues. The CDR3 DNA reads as TGTGCCAGCAGCGTAGCAGGGGGTAGCGGCTACACCTTC. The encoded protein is CASSVAGGSGYTF.

CDR3 loop: CASSLGLAGEDEQFF. CDR3 DNA: TGTGCCAGCTCACTCGGACTAGCGGGAGAGGATGAGCAGTTCTTC. V usage is TRBV18 and J usage is TRBJ2-1; TRBD2 aligns across 13 bases. CDR3 length: 15 amino acids. CDR1 and CDR2 (germline): KGHSH, LQKENI. J was trimmed by 8 bases and V by 4 bases; bases with no gene match: 5.

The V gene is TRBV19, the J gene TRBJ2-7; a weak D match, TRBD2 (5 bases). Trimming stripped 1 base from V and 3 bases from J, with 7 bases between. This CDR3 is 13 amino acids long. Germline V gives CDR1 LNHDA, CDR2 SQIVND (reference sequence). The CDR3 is CASSIGTGYEQYV. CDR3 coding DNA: TGTGCCAGTAGTATAGGGACTGGCTACGAGCAGTACGTC.

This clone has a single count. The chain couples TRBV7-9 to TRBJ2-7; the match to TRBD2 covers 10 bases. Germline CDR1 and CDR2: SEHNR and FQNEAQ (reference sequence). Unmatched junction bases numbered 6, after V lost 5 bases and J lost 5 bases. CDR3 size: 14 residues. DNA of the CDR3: TGTGCCAGCAGCCGTAGCGGGAGGTCAAACGAGCAGTACTTC. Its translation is CASSRSGRSNEQYF.

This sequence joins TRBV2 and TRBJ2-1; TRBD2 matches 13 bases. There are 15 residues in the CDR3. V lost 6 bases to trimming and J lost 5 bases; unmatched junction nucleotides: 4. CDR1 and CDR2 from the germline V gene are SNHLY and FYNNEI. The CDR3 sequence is CASRMTSGGNNEQFF. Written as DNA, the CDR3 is TGTGCCAGCAGGATGACTAGCGGGGGGAACAATGAGCAGTTCTTC.

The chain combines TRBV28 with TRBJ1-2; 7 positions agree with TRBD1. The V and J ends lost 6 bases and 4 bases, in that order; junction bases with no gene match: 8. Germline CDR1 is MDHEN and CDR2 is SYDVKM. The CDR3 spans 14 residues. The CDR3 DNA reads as TGTGCCAGCAGCCCGGCGACAGGGCGCTATGGCTACACCTTC. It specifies CASSPATGRYGYTF.

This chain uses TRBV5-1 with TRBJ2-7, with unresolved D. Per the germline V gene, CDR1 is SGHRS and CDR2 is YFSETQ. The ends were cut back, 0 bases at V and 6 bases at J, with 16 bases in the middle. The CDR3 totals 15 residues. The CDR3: CASSLEARLAGEQYF. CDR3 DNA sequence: TGCGCCAGCAGCTTGGAGGCTAGATTAGCCGGCGAGCAGTACTTC.

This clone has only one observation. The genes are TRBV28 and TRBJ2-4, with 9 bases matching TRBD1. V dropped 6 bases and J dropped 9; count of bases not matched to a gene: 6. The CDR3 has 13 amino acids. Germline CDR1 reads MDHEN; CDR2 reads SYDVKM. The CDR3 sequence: CASSPPGQGIQYF. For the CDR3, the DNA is TGTGCCAGCAGCCCCCCGGGACAGGGCATTCAGTACTTC.

The CDR3 DNA sequence: TGTGCCAGCAGTAATCCCCTAGAGACCCAGTACTTC. It codes for CASSNPLETQYF. V is TRBV6-2 or TRBV6-3 and J is TRBJ2-5; D call uncertain. The germline V gene has CDR1 MNHEY and CDR2 SVGEGT. With 5 bases removed from V and 4 bases from J, the gap between germline ends came to 8 bases. The CDR3 is made up of 12 amino acids.

CDR3 residues: CASSTSGVTDTQYF. The CDR3 DNA sequence: TGCGCCAGCAGTACCAGCGGGGTCACAGATACGCAGTATTTT. The V call is TRBV5-1, the J call TRBJ2-3; 7 bases map to TRBD2. The length of the CDR3 is 14 residues. CDR1 is SGHRS, CDR2 YFSETQ, per germline. V lost 5 bases to trimming and J lost 2 bases; unmatched junction nucleotides: 5.